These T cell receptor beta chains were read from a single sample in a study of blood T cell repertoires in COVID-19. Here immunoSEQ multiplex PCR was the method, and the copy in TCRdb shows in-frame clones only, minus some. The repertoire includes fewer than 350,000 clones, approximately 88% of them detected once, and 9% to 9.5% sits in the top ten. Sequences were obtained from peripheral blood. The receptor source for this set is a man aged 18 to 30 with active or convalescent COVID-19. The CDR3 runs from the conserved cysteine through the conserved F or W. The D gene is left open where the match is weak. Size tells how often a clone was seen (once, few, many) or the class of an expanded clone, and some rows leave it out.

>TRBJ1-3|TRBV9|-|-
CASSQPGRVSSGNTIYF
TGTGCCAGCAGCCAACCAGGCCGTGTGAGCTCTGGAAACACCATATATTTT
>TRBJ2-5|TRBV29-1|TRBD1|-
CSVEQGEKLVETQYF
TGCAGCGTTGAACAGGGGGAAAAGTTAGTGGAGACCCAGTACTTC
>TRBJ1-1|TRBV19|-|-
CASSPIINTEAFF
TGTGCCAGTAGTCCAATCATCAACACTGAAGCTTTCTTT
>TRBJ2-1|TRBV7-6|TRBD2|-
CASSYGTSSLIGEQFF
TGTGCCAGCAGCTACGGGACTAGTTCCTTAATTGGTGAGCAGTTCTTC
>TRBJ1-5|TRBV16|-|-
CASSQGDTNQPQHF
TGTGCCAGCAGCCAAGGGGACACAAATCAGCCCCAGCATTTT
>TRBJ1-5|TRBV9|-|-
CASSTGGGGSNQPQHF
TGTGCCAGCAGCACCGGGGGGGGCGGATCCAATCAGCCCCAGCATTTT
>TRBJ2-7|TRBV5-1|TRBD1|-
CASSWTGKAYEQYF
TGCGCCAGCAGTTGGACAGGGAAGGCCTACGAGCAGTACTTC
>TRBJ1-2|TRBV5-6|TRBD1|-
CASSLGTGVGYTF
TGTGCCAGCAGCCTTGGGACAGGGGTCGGCTACACCTTC
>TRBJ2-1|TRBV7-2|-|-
CASSLLGEYNEQFF
TGTGCCAGCAGCCTACTCGGGGAATACAATGAGCAGTTCTTC
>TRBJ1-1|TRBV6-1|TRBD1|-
CASSEWTGSGANTEAFF
TGTGCCAGCAGTGAATGGACAGGGAGTGGGGCGAACACTGAAGCTTTCTTT
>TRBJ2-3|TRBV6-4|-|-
CASSELGGRGLNTDTQYF
TGTGCCAGCAGTGAATTGGGGGGAAGGGGGCTGAACACAGATACGCAGTATTTT
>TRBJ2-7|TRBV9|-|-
CASSAGFGLAEQYF
TGTGCCAGCAGTGCGGGGTTCGGGCTCGCCGAGCAGTACTTC
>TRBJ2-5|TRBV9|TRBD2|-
CASSAKGGLAAQETQYF
TGTGCCAGCAGCGCCAAGGGGGGACTAGCGGCCCAAGAGACCCAGTACTTC
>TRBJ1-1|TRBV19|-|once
CASSIKDGSMNTEAFF
TGTGCCAGTAGTATAAAGGACGGGAGCATGAACACTGAAGCTTTCTTT
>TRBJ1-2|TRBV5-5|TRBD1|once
CASSRGGHNYGYTF
TGTGCCAGCAGTCGAGGGGGCCATAACTATGGCTACACCTTC
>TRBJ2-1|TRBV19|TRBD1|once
CASSSQGIAYNEQFF
TGTGCCAGTAGTTCACAGGGGATCGCCTACAATGAGCAGTTCTTC
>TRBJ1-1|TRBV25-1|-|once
CASSGAGLNTEAFF
TGTGCCAGCAGTGGGGCAGGCCTGAACACTGAAGCTTTCTTT
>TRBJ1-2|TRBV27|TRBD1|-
CASSLSTGGYGYTF
TGTGCCAGCAGTCTCTCGACAGGGGGCTATGGCTACACCTTC
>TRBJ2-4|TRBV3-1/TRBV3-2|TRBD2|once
CASSQDLLAGGRNIQYF
TGTGCCAGCAGCCAAGATTTACTAGCGGGGGGAAGAAACATTCAGTACTTC
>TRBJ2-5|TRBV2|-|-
CASRVAAREETQYF
TGTGCCAGCAGGGTGGCTGCGAGGGAAGAGACCCAGTACTTC
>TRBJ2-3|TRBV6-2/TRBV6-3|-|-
CASSPPPPSTDTQYF
TGTGCCAGCAGCCCTCCCCCCCCTAGCACAGATACGCAGTATTTT
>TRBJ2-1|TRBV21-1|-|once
CASSKRGGSNEQFF
TGTGCCAGCAGCAAGCGGGGGGGATCCAATGAGCAGTTCTTC
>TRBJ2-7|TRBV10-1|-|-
CASSDPGDINEQYF
TGCGCCAGCAGTGACCCAGGGGATATCAACGAGCAGTACTTC
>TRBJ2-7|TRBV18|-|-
CASSPLGADEQYF
TGTGCCAGCTCACCACTGGGGGCGGACGAGCAGTACTTC
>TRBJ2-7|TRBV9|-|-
CASSGTGYEQYF
TGTGCCAGCAGCGGGACTGGCTACGAGCAGTACTTC
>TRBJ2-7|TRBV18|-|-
CASHGDVSYEQYF
TGTGCCAGCCACGGAGACGTCTCCTACGAGCAGTACTTC
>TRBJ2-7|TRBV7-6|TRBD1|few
CASSSPGQGAREQYF
TGTGCCAGCAGCTCGCCGGGACAGGGGGCGCGGGAGCAGTACTTC
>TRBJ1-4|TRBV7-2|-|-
CASSFQDSNEKLFF
TGTGCCAGCAGCTTTCAAGACAGTAATGAAAAACTGTTTTTT